This entry is about one T cell receptor beta chain. The antigen is not known. The sample comes from a study of T-cell memory formation after mild COVID-19. For the study at large: Each donor largely had its own TCR clusters.

Constant-segment primers were used for 5'RACE, and the resulting TCR alpha and TCR beta cDNA libraries carried sample barcodes and UMIs. TCRdb itself ran the 5' RACE reads through MiXCR, one entry per CDR3 protein. The top ten hold approximately 24% of the sample, which has around 140,000 distinct CDR3 sequences, about 23% seen once. Findings and caveats of the study: A subset of responding clones appeared in pre-infection memory, suggesting cross-reactive memory joined. Clones contracting over day 15 to 85 were CD4/CD8 balanced, with later expanders leaning CD4+.

Germline V gene lookup returns CDR1 MNHEY and CDR2 SVGAGI. The V and J ends lost 4 bases and 3 bases respectively, with 13 bases between them. This CDR3 spans 16 amino acids. The chain joins TRBV6-5 to TRBJ1-6; D gene unclear. The specimen sequenced was PBMCs or a T cell subset sorted from them (not recorded which). The receptor's source is an adult woman who had mild COVID-19 (a few samples of this study predate the infection). Cell type and time point are not known. CDR3: CASSSRVDIYNSPLHF. CDR3 DNA: TGTGCCAGCAGTTCTAGGGTAGACATCTATAATTCACCCCTCCACTTT.